What follows are 3 T cell receptor beta chains derived from one specimen sequenced in a study of cytomegalovirus exposure and HLA in healthy donors. PCR primers comprised 60 Vbeta and 13 Jbeta primers. Profiling relied on immunoSEQ multiplex PCR, and the TCRdb table lists in-frame clones only, not all of them. The repertoire holds some 170,000 clones, under 90% seen once, with around 4.5% in the top ten. Sequences were obtained from PBMCs. All receptors come from a man aged 30-40 years in good health and CMV-seronegative.

In nucleotides, the CDR3 is TGTGCCAGCAGCTTAGATCTGACTAATGAGCAGTTCTTC. It yields the protein CASSLDLTNEQFF. The rearrangement joins TRBV11-2 to TRBJ2-1; D gene ambiguous. CDR3 length equals 13 residues. Trimming shortened V by 0 bases and J by 7 bases, and 7 bases separated the two germline ends. CDR1 SGHAT and CDR2 FQNNGV come from the germline V gene.

This clone was picked up one time. The chain employs TRBV21-1 and TRBJ1-2. TRBV21-1 is given as a pseudogene. The CDR3 runs 16 residues. CDR3 region: CASSKALWGVKEGYTF. The DNA of the CDR3 is TGTGCCAGCAGCAAAGCGCTTTGGGGGGTGAAGGAAGGCTACACCTTC.

The count of this clone is one. This rearrangement joins TRBV5-5 to TRBJ1-1; 7 positions agree with TRBD1. The CDR3 has 14 amino acids. Trimming took 2 bases from V and 6 from J; bases not matched to a gene: 7. Germline assignment: CDR1 SGHKS and CDR2 YYEKEE (reference sequence). The CDR3 region is CASSFGTRGAEAFF. For the CDR3, the DNA is TGTGCCAGCAGCTTTGGGACCAGGGGGGCTGAAGCTTTCTTT. The variable domain in full, with the rest retrieved from reference TRBV5-5 and TRBJ1-1, is DAGVTQSPTHLIKTRGQQVTLRCSPISGHKSVSWYQQVLGQGPQFIFQYYEKEERGRGNFPDRFSARQFPNYSSELNVNALLLGDSALYLCASSFGTRGAEAFFGQGTRLTVV.